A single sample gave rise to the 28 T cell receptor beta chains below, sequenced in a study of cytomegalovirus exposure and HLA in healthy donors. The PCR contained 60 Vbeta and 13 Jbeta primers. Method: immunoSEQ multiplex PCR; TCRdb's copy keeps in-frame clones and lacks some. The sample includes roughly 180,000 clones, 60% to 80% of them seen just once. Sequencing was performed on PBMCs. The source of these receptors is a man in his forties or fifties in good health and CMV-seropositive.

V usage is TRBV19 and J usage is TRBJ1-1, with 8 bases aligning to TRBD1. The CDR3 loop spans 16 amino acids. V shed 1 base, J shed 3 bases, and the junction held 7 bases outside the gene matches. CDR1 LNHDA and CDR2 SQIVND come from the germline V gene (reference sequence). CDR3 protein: CASSIGPGQGYTEAFF. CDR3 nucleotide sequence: TGTGCCAGTAGTATAGGTCCCGGACAGGGATACACTGAAGCTTTCTTT.

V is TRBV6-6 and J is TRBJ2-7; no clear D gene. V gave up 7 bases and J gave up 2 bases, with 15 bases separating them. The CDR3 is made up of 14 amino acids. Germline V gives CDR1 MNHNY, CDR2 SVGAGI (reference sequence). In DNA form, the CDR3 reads TGTGCCAGCACCCTCGGCGGCCGAGCCTACGAGCAGTACTTC. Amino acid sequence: CASTLGGRAYEQYF.

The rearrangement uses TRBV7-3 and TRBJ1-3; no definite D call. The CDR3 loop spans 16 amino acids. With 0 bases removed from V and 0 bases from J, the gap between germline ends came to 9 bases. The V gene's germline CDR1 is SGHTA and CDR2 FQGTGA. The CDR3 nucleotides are TGTGCCAGCAGCTTAACGCCGGGAACCTCTGGAAACACCATATATTTT. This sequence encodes CASSLTPGTSGNTIYF.

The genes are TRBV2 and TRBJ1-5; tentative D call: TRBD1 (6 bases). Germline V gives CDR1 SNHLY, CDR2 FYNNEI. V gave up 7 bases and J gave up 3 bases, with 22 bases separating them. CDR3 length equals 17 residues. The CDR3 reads CASTPSVSGGFNQPQHF. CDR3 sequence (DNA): TGTGCCAGCACCCCCTCAGTTTCTGGGGGCTTCAATCAGCCCCAGCATTTT.

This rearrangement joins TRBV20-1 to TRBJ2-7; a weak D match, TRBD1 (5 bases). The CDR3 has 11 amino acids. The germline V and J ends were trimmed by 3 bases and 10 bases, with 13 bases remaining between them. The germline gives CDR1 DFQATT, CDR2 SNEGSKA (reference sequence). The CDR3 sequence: CSARETEHQYV. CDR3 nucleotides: TGCAGTGCTAGGGAGACAGAGCACCAGTACGTC.

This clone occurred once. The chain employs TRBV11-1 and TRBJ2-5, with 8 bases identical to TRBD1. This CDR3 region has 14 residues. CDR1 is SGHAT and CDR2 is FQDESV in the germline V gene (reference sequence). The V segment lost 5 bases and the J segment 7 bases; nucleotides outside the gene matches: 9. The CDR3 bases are TGTGCCAGCAGCCTAAGACAGGGGCGGGGGACCCAGTACTTC. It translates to CASSLRQGRGTQYF. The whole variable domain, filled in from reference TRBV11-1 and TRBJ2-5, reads EAEVAQSPRYKITEKSQAVAFWCDPISGHATLYWYRQILGQGPELLVQFQDESVVDDSQLPKDRFSAERLKGVDSTLKIQPAELGDSAMYLCASSLRQGRGTQYFGPGTRLLVL.

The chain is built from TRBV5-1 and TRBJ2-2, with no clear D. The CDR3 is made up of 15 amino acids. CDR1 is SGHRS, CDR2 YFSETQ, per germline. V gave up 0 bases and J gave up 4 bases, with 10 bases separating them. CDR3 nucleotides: TGCGCCAGCAGCTTGGACACCTCGGGCACCGGGGAGCTGTTTTTT. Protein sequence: CASSLDTSGTGELFF.

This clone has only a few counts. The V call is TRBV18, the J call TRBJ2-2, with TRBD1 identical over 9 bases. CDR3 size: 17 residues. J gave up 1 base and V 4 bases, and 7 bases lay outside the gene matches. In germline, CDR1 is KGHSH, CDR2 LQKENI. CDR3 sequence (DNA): TGTGCCAGCTCACTAGACCCGGGACAGGGGAACACCGGGGAGCTGTTTTTT. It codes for CASSLDPGQGNTGELFF.

This CDR3 is CASSVVKSAGGNTIYF. In DNA, the CDR3 is TGTGCCAGCAGCGTAGTAAAGTCCGCGGGAGGAAACACCATATATTTT. This chain joins TRBV9 and TRBJ1-3, with D unclear. Germline values: CDR1 SGDLS, CDR2 YYNGEE. V gave up 0 bases and J gave up 4 bases, with 14 bases separating them. The CDR3 is 16 amino acids.

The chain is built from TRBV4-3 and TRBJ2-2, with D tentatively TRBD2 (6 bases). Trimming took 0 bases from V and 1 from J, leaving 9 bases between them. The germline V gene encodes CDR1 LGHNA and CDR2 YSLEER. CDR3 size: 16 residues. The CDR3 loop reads CASSQDGGENTGELFF. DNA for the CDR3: TGCGCCAGCAGCCAAGATGGCGGGGAGAACACCGGGGAGCTGTTTTTT.

Here the CDR3 DNA reads TGTGCCACCGGGACATCCCGAGACACTGAAGCTTTCTTT. It codes for CATGTSRDTEAFF. The rearrangement uses TRBV2 and TRBJ1-1, with D maybe TRBD1 (6 bases). The V gene's germline CDR1 is SNHLY and CDR2 FYNNEI. The CDR3 covers 13 residues. V was trimmed by 10 bases and J by 3 bases, leaving 15 bases between them.

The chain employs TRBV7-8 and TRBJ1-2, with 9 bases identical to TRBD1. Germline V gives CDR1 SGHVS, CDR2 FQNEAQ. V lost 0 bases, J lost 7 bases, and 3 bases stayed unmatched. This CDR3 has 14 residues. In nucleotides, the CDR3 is TGTGCCAGCAGCTTAGCGGGACAGGGCTCTGGCTACACCTTC. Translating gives CASSLAGQGSGYTF. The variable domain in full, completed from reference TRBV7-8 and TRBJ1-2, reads GAGVSQSPRYKVAKRGQDVALRCDPISGHVSLFWYQQALGQGPEFLTYFQNEAQLDKSGLPSDRFFAERPEGSVSTLKIQRTQQEDSAVYLCASSLAGQGSGYTFGSGTRLTVV.

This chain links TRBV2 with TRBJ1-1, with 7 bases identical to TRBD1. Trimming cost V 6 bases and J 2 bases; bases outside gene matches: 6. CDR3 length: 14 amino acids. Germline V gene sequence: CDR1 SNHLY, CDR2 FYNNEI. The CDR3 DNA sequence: TGTGCCAGCAGCCCGGACAGGTCCAACACTGAAGCTTTCTTT. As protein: CASSPDRSNTEAFF.

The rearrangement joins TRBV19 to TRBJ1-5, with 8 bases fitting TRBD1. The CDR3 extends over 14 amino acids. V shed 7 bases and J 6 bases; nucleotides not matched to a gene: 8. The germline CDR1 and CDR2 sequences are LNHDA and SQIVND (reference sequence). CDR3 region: CASTRTGLGQPQHF. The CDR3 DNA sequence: TGTGCCAGTACCCGGACAGGGTTGGGTCAGCCCCAGCATTTT.

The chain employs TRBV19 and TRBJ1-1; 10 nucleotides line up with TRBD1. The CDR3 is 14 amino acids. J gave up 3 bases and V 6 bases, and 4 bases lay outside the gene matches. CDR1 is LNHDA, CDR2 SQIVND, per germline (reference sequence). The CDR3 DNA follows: TGTGCCAGTAGGTGGACAGGGGGGCACACTGAAGCTTTCTTT. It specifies CASRWTGGHTEAFF.

CDR3 nucleotide sequence: TGCGCCAGCAGCCAAGATCAAGGGCAGGGTCAACGAGCTTTCTTT. It yields the protein CASSQDQGQGQRAFF. The chain is built from TRBV4-3 and TRBJ1-1; TRBD1 might be the D (5 bases). The germline V gene encodes CDR1 LGHNA and CDR2 YSLEER. The CDR3 totals 15 residues. Between the trimmed V and J ends, which lost 0 bases and 10 bases, there was a span of 18 bases.

The CDR3 bases are TGCAGCGCTGCTAGTAGACAGGAGGCCCAGTACTTC. It is translated as CSAASRQEAQYF. The chain couples TRBV29-1 to TRBJ2-5; D possibly corresponds to TRBD1 (6 bases). V shed 7 bases and J shed 9 bases, with 18 bases lying between them. The CDR3 contains 12 residues. Per the germline V gene, CDR1 is SQVTM and CDR2 is ANQGSEA.

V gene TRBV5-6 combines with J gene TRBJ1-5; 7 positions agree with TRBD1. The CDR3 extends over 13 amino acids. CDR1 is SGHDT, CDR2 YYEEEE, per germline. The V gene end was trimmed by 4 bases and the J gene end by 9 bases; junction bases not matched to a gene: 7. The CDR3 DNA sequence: TGTGCCAGCAGCCTGGGACAGTTCGGGCCCCAGCATTTT. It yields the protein CASSLGQFGPQHF.

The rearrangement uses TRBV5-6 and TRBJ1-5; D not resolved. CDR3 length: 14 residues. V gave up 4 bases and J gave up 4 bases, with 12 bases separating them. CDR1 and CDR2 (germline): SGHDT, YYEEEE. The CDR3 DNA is TGTGCCAGCAGCCTGATGGTAGAGAATCAGCCCCAGCATTTT. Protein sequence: CASSLMVENQPQHF.

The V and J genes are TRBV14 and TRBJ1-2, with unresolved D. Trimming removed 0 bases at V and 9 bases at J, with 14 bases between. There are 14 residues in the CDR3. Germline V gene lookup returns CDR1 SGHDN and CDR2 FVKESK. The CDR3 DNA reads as TGTGCCAGCAGCCAAGATTCGGAGGACTTGCGCTACACCTTC. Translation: CASSQDSEDLRYTF. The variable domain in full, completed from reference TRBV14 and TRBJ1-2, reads EAGVTQFPSHSVIEKGQTVTLRCDPISGHDNLYWYRRVMGKEIKFLLHFVKESKQDESGMPNNRFLAERTGGTYSTLKVQPAELEDSGVYFCASSQDSEDLRYTFGSGTRLTVV.

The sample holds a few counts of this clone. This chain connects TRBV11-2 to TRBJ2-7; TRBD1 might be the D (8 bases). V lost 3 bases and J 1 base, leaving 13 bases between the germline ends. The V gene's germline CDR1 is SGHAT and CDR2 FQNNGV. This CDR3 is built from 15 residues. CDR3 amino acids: CASSLEQGGSYEQYF. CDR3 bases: TGTGCCAGCAGCTTGGAACAGGGGGGGTCCTACGAGCAGTACTTC. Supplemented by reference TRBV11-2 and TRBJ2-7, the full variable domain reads EAGVAQSPRYKIIEKRQSVAFWCNPISGHATLYWYQQILGQGPKLLIQFQNNGVVDDSQLPKDRFSAERLKGVDSTLKIQPAKLEDSAVYLCASSLEQGGSYEQYFGPGTRLTVT.

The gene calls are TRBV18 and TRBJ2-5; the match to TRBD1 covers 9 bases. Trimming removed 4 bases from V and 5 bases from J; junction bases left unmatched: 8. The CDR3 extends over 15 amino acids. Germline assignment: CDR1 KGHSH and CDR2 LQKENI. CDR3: CASSLGTGLSETQYF. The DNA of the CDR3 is TGTGCCAGCTCACTAGGGACAGGGTTGTCGGAGACCCAGTACTTC.

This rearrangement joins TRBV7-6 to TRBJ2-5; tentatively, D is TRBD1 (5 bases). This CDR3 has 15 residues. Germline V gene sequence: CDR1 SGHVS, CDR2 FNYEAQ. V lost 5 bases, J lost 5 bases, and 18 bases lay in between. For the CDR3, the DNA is TGTGCCAGCAGCCCCTTCTTCAGGGCCGCGGAGACCCAGTACTTC. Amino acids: CASSPFFRAAETQYF.

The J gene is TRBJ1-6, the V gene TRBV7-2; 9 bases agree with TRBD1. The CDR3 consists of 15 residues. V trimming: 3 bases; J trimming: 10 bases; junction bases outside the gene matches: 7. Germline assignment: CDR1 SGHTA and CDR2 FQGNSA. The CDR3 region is CASSFRGQGRSPLHF. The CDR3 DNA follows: TGTGCCAGCAGCTTCCGCGGACAGGGGCGCTCACCCCTCCACTTT. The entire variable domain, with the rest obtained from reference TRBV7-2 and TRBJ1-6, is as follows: GAGVSQSPSNKVTEKGKDVELRCDPISGHTALYWYRQSLGQGLEFLIYFQGNSAPDKSGLPSDRFSAERTGGSVSTLTIQRTQQEDSAVYLCASSFRGQGRSPLHFGNGTRLTVT.

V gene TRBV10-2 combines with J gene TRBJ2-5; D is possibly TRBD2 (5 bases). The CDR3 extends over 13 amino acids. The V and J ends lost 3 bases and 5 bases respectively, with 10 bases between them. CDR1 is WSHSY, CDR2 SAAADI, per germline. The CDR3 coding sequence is TGCGCCAGCAGTGACGGGGTGAGGGAGACCCAGTACTTC. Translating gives CASSDGVRETQYF.

The CDR3 DNA sequence: TGTGCCAGCAGCTTGCTAGCGGGGGCCAACAATGAGCAGTTCTTC. Encoded protein: CASSLLAGANNEQFF. The chain recombines TRBV7-9 with TRBJ2-1; 10 positions agree with TRBD2. The CDR3 runs to 15 residues. Germline V gene sequence: CDR1 SEHNR, CDR2 FQNEAQ (reference sequence). V shed 3 bases and J 5 bases; nucleotides not matched to a gene: 4.

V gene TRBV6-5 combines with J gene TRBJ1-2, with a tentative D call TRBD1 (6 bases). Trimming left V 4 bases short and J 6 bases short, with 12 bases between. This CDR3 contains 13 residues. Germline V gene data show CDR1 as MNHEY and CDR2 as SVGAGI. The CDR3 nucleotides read TGTGCCAGCAGTTGGGACATCCGAAATGGCTACACCTTC. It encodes CASSWDIRNGYTF.

CDR3 loop: CASSARGYGYGYTF. The CDR3 nucleotides read TGTGCCAGCAGTGCCAGGGGTTACGGCTATGGCTACACCTTC. The chain uses TRBV25-1 and TRBJ1-2; possibly TRBD1 for D (6 bases). The germline V gene has CDR1 MGHDK and CDR2 SYGVNS. The CDR3 loop spans 14 amino acids. V lost 4 bases and J lost 4, with 13 bases in between.